This TCR beta chain derives from a study of blood T cell repertoires in COVID-19. Study background: T cells, B-cell-depleted T cells, or PBMCs supplied cDNA or gDNA.

Per the germline V gene, CDR1 is MNHEY and CDR2 is SVGEGT. The CDR3 has 15 residues. The J segment lost 3 bases and the V segment lost 6 bases, leaving 7 bases of the junction unmatched. The assay was immunoSEQ multiplex PCR, and TCRdb's table has in-frame clones only and misses some. The repertoire holds around 400,000 clones, with around 87% as singletons. This clone turned up a few times. The sample was peripheral blood. J is TRBJ2-3 and V is TRBV6-2 or TRBV6-3; 9 bases are a match to TRBD2. The TCR sequence derives from a woman aged 25 to 39 with COVID-19, enrolled during active disease. The CDR3 spells CASSLAGRGTDTQYF. In DNA form, the CDR3 reads TGTGCCAGCAGCCTAGCGGGGAGAGGGACAGATACGCAGTATTTT.